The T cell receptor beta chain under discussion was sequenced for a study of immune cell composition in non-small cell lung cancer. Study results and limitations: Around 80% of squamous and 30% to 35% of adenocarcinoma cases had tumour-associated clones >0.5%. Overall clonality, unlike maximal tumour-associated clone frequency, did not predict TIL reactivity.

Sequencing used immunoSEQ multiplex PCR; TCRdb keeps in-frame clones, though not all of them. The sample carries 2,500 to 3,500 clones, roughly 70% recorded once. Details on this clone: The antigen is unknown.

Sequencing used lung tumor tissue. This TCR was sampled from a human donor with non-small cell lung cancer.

In nucleotides, the CDR3 is TGTGCCAGCAGCTTGGACAGGGAAGTAGGGCAGCCCCAGCATTTT. It specifies CASSLDREVGQPQHF. This chain uses TRBV5-4 with TRBJ1-5, with D maybe TRBD1 (6 bases). Germline V gene lookup returns CDR1 SGHNT and CDR2 YYREEE (reference sequence). The V and J ends lost 0 bases and 7 bases respectively, with 14 bases between them. The CDR3 spans 15 residues.